The entry that follows covers one T cell receptor beta chain sequence. Antigen: not known. Sequencing used immunoSEQ v3.0 at survey level. Libraries were prepared by immunoSEQ multiplex PCR; TCRdb keeps only in-frame clonotypes and omits some of them. The repertoire holds about 32,000 clones, with 85% as singletons. These data originate in a study of long-term antiretroviral therapy in people with HIV. This CDR3 is built from 13 residues. Germline V CDR1 and CDR2: ENHRY, SYGVKD. The germline V and J ends were trimmed by 5 bases and 1 base, with 8 bases remaining between them. Every donor contributed at least one pre-ART and at least two post-ART PBMC samples. Participants living with HIV all received treatment in the United States. Study-wide points: Sampling of blood ran from about 2003 to 2018, and older ART regimens were possibly in use. Documentation of ART adherence, viral resistance or therapy changes was absent.

This specimen consisted of unsorted PBMCs, obtained approximately 3.5 years after starting antiretroviral therapy. The receptor was derived from a man younger than 30 with HIV. The rearrangement links TRBV10-3 to TRBJ1-1; D unresolved. In DNA form, the CDR3 reads TGTGCCATCAGTTTACCGGAGAACACTGAAGCTTTCTTT. Its protein product is CAISLPENTEAFF.